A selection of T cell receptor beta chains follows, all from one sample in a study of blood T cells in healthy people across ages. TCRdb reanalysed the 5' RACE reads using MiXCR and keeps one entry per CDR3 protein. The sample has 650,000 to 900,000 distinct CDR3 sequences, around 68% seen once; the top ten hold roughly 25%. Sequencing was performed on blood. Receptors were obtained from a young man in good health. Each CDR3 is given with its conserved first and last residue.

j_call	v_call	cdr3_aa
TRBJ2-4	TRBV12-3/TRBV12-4	CASSSRQGAGWQYF
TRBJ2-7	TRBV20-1	CSANQLAGASYEQYF
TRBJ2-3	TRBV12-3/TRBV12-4	CASSLGSVTDTQYF
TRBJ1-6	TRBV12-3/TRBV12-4	CASTPSGGSPLHF
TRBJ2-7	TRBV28	CASSFGLAGNYEQYF
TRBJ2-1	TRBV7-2	CASSRRRGALYNEQFF
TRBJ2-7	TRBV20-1	CSTRDPHSGGKPYEQYF
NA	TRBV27	CATSGGETQYF
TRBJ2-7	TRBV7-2	CASSPRWDRGNYEQYF
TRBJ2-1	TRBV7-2	CASSPMRGYNEQFF
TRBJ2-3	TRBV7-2	CASSLVAGLAEIDTQYF